These 22 T cell receptor beta chains share one sample of origin, sequenced in a study of tumor-infiltrating lymphocytes in localized non-small cell lung cancer. The protocol was immunoSEQ multiplex PCR, while the TCRdb copy is restricted to in-frame clones and leaves out a portion. The top ten hold around 21% of the sample, which has approximately 10,000 clones, around 70% seen once. Sequencing was done on a sample of lung tumor tissue. These receptors were obtained from a human donor with non-small cell lung cancer.

The J gene is TRBJ2-1, the V gene TRBV9; TRBD2 is a possible D gene (5 bases). The CDR3 contains 13 residues. Trimming left V 7 bases short and J 3 bases short, with 11 bases between. Germline V gene data show CDR1 as SGDLS and CDR2 as YYNGEE. CDR3 amino acids: CASCEGGYNEQFF. The CDR3, as DNA: TGTGCCAGCTGTGAGGGCGGCTACAATGAGCAGTTCTTC.

This chain joins TRBV10-3 and TRBJ1-4; 7 bases line up with TRBD1. The J segment lost 8 bases and the V segment lost 8 bases, leaving 11 bases of the junction unmatched. Germline-derived CDR1 and CDR2 are ENHRY and SYGVKD. The CDR3 sequence is 14 residues long. CDR3 in DNA: TGTGCCATCGGACAGTCAGGGGGTTACGAAAAACTGTTTTTT. It yields the protein CAIGQSGGYEKLFF.

The rearrangement joins TRBV4-2 to TRBJ1-1; TRBD1 matches at 8 bases. CDR3 length: 15 residues. Germline CDR1 LGHNA, CDR2 YNFKEQ. J gave up 4 bases and V 2 bases, and 6 bases lay outside the gene matches. The CDR3 here is CASSQRQGKITEAFF. The CDR3, as DNA: TGTGCCAGCAGCCAACGACAGGGGAAGATCACTGAAGCTTTCTTT.

The rearrangement joins TRBV27 to TRBJ2-5; tentatively, D is TRBD1 or TRBD2 (7 bases each). The CDR3 sequence is 12 residues long. V lost 6 bases and J 5 bases, leaving 10 bases between the germline ends. The germline CDR1 and CDR2 sequences are MNHEY and SMNVEV (reference sequence). CDR3 nucleotide sequence: TGTGCCAGCAGCAGGGGGGGTGAGACCCAGTACTTC. Translating it yields CASSRGGETQYF.

V gene TRBV6-1 combines with J gene TRBJ1-2; D not resolved. V lost 3 bases and J 7 bases, leaving 9 bases between the germline ends. This CDR3 is built from 12 residues. Per the germline V gene, CDR1 is MNHNS and CDR2 is SASEGT. The CDR3 bases are TGTGCCAGCAGTGAGGCCGGGGTTGGCTACACCTTC. Translating it yields CASSEAGVGYTF.

This clone is medium-sized (0.01 to 0.1%). The chain couples TRBV15 to TRBJ1-5, with 7 bases aligning to TRBD1. This CDR3 spans 16 amino acids. V lost 3 bases to trimming and J lost 0 bases; unmatched junction nucleotides: 5. Looked up from germline, CDR1 is LNHNV and CDR2 is YYDKDF (reference sequence). This CDR3 is CATSSWGQHSNQPQHF. In DNA, the CDR3 is TGTGCCACCAGCAGTTGGGGACAGCATAGCAATCAGCCCCAGCATTTT.

This sequence joins TRBV5-1 and TRBJ1-1; D gene uncertain. The CDR3 spans 14 residues. V was pared by 0 bases and J by 6 bases, with 12 bases between. Germline CDR1 SGHRS, CDR2 YFSETQ. For the CDR3, the DNA is TGCGCCAGCAGCTTGGTCTCTACTAGCTCTGAAGCTTTCTTT. It translates to CASSLVSTSSEAFF. Supplemented by reference TRBV5-1 and TRBJ1-1, the full variable domain reads KAGVTQTPRYLIKTRGQQVTLSCSPISGHRSVSWYQQTPGQGLQFLFEYFSETQRNKGNFPGRFSGRQFSNSRSEMNVSTLELGDSALYLCASSLVSTSSEAFFGQGTRLTVV.

The genes are TRBV2 and TRBJ2-3; 9 bases fit TRBD2. Trimming removed 6 bases from V and 1 base from J; junction bases left unmatched: 5. This CDR3 has 15 residues. Germline V gene data show CDR1 as SNHLY and CDR2 as FYNNEI. CDR3 nucleotides: TGTGCCAGCAGCGCAGCGGGGGGACGCACAGATACGCAGTATTTT. It codes for CASSAAGGRTDTQYF.

V usage is TRBV18 and J usage is TRBJ1-5; D not resolved. CDR1 and CDR2 (germline): KGHSH, LQKENI. The CDR3 is 12 residues long. With 3 bases removed from V and 6 bases from J, the gap between germline ends came to 6 bases. The CDR3 loop is CASSPTGQPQHF. The CDR3 nucleotides read TGTGCCAGCTCACCGACCGGTCAGCCCCAGCATTTT.

For the CDR3, the DNA is TGTGCCAGCTCACCGGAGTACCTACAAGAGACCCAGTACTTC. Translation gives CASSPEYLQETQYF. V and J are TRBV18 and TRBJ2-5; D is ambiguous. CDR3 length equals 14 residues. Germline CDR1 and CDR2: KGHSH and LQKENI. V was cut by 3 bases and J by 2 bases, with 10 bases left in between.

A note on this clone: This specimen includes other DNA sequences encoding the same CDR3. The chain uses TRBV18 and TRBJ1-3; 10 nucleotides line up with TRBD1. The CDR3 has 17 residues. With 3 bases clipped from V and 1 base from J, the junction kept 6 bases outside the gene matches. Germline CDR1 and CDR2: KGHSH and LQKENI. This CDR3 reads CASSPPGQGSSGNTIYF. The CDR3 coding sequence is TGTGCCAGCTCACCCCCGGGACAGGGGTCATCTGGAAACACCATATATTTT.

The chain has TRBV5-4 and TRBJ1-1; D perhaps matches TRBD1 (5 bases). V dropped 0 bases and J dropped 7 bases, with 10 bases sitting between them. CDR1 is SGHNT, CDR2 YYREEE, per germline (reference sequence). This CDR3 is 13 amino acids long. This chain's CDR3 is CASSLGGGDEAFF. DNA of the CDR3: TGTGCCAGCAGCTTGGGGGGCGGGGATGAAGCTTTCTTT. Together with reference TRBV5-4 and TRBJ1-1, the CDR3 gives the full variable domain: ETGVTQSPTHLIKTRGQQVTLRCSSQSGHNTVSWYQQALGQGPQFIFQYYREEENGRGNFPPRFSGLQFPNYSSELNVNALELDDSALYLCASSLGGGDEAFFGQGTRLTVV.

CDR3 sequence: CASSPRNDREWFF. The CDR3 nucleotides are TGTGCCAGCAGTCCCCGAAACGACAGGGAATGGTTCTTT. This rearrangement joins TRBV6-5 to TRBJ1-1, with 7 bases identical to TRBD1. In germline, CDR1 is MNHEY, CDR2 SVGAGI. The CDR3 is made up of 13 amino acids. Trimming took 5 bases from V and 14 from J; bases not matched to a gene: 14.

The chain is built from TRBV29-1 and TRBJ1-2; D is undetermined. The ends were cut back, 1 base at V and 4 bases at J, with 7 bases in the middle. The length of the CDR3 is 12 residues. Germline assignment: CDR1 SQVTM and CDR2 ANQGSEA. In DNA form, the CDR3 reads TGCAGCGTTGAAGGACGGATCTATGGCTACACCTTC. Translated, it gives CSVEGRIYGYTF.

The chain uses TRBV5-1 and TRBJ1-3, with 8 bases lining up with TRBD1. The CDR3 contains 18 residues. Germline assignment: CDR1 SGHRS and CDR2 YFSETQ. J lost 2 bases, V lost 3 bases, and 13 bases had no gene match. The CDR3 loop is CASSWMTGENYAGNTIYF. The CDR3 bases are TGCGCCAGCAGCTGGATGACAGGGGAGAATTACGCTGGAAACACCATATATTTT.

The V call is TRBV2, the J call TRBJ1-5; D is unresolved. Deletions cut 7 bases from V and 0 bases from J, with 7 bases between. The CDR3 has 13 amino acids. From germline, CDR1 is SNHLY and CDR2 FYNNEI. The CDR3 reads CASKIYSNQPQHF. The CDR3 coding sequence is TGTGCCAGCAAGATTTATAGCAATCAGCCCCAGCATTTT.

J is TRBJ2-2 and V is TRBV7-9; D tentatively fits TRBD1 or TRBD2 (5 bases each). Germline V gives CDR1 SEHNR, CDR2 FQNEAQ (reference sequence). V was pared by 5 bases and J by 6 bases, with 10 bases between. The CDR3 consists of 13 residues. The CDR3 protein is CASSLPGPGELFF. CDR3 in DNA: TGTGCCAGCAGCCTTCCGGGGCCCGGGGAGCTGTTTTTT.

This clone turned up a few times. The chain combines TRBV5-6 with TRBJ1-4; D gene uncertain. CDR3 length: 12 residues. The V gene's germline CDR1 is SGHDT and CDR2 YYEEEE. V lost 2 bases and J lost 10, with 9 bases in between. For the CDR3, the DNA is TGTGCCAGCAGCTTATTCCTGGGAAAACTGTTTTTT. Protein product: CASSLFLGKLFF.

The V gene is TRBV7-2, the J gene TRBJ1-1; D is possibly TRBD1 (6 bases). Germline CDR1 reads SGHTA; CDR2 reads FQGNSA. Trimming removed 1 base at V and 10 bases at J, with 16 bases between. The CDR3 spans 14 residues. CDR3: CASSLEAQGRPAFF. Here the CDR3 DNA reads TGTGCCAGCAGCTTAGAGGCGCAGGGGCGGCCAGCTTTCTTT.

This chain uses TRBV19 with TRBJ2-3; weak D call: TRBD2 (6 bases). The CDR3 extends over 14 amino acids. Between the trimmed V and J ends, which lost 6 bases and 5 bases, there was a span of 15 bases. CDR1 and CDR2 (germline): LNHDA, SQIVND (reference sequence). This chain's CDR3 is CASRGGSPGDTQYF. CDR3 coding DNA: TGTGCCAGTAGGGGGGGATCTCCGGGAGATACGCAGTATTTT. Combining the CDR3 with reference TRBV19 and TRBJ2-3 gives the whole variable domain DGGITQSPKYLFRKEGQNVTLSCEQNLNHDAMYWYRQDPGQGLRLIYYSQIVNDFQKGDIAEGYSVSREKKESFPLTVTSAQKNPTAFYLCASRGGSPGDTQYFGPGTRLTVL.

This chain uses TRBV5-1 with TRBJ2-2; possible D gene TRBD2, 6 bases. V lost 4 bases and J 0 bases, leaving 10 bases between the germline ends. This CDR3 comprises 15 residues. Germline CDR1 and CDR2: SGHRS and YFSETQ. The CDR3 loop is CASSPGLTNTGELFF. The CDR3 DNA sequence: TGCGCCAGCAGCCCTGGACTAACGAACACCGGGGAGCTGTTTTTT.

This chain connects TRBV7-9 to TRBJ2-4; D call uncertain. With 1 base removed from V and 11 bases from J, the gap between germline ends came to 9 bases. Germline lookup yields CDR1 SEHNR and CDR2 FQNEAQ (reference sequence). The CDR3 extends over 12 amino acids. The CDR3 protein is CASSLEVGFQYF. As DNA, the CDR3 is TGTGCCAGCAGCTTAGAGGTGGGATTTCAGTACTTC.